Detailed here is one T cell receptor (beta chain). Its antigen is not yet known. Nothing much larger sits one base from this clone, and base qualities are not available. The record originates from a study of blood T cell repertoires in COVID-19 (dated by TCRdb to the early 2020s). Background on the whole study: Collaborator samples came from the United States, Italy and Spain and covered acute and convalescent phases of COVID-19. The material from the prospective study consisted of cDNA or gDNA derived from T cells, B-cell-depleted T cells, or PBMCs. The dataset comprised deeply sampled blood TCRbeta repertoires from subjects exposed to, actively infected with, or recovered from COVID-19. The repertoires were released in a freely available public database meant as a resource for research on the immune response to SARS-CoV-2. Samples were obtained from the ongoing ImmuneRACE study (first 160 participants) and from 1,254 subjects provided by 6 global collaborators. Sample metadata almost always included a de-identified subject ID, COVID-19 status, age in years and sex. Where available, HLA class I and class II types were taken from metadata supplied by the sample provider and were not determined by assay-based typing. The investigation overall reported the following: How much clinical and demographic metadata was included differed by source and by participant, and the metadata was provided uncurated.

Each collaborating institution followed its own protocols to collect whole blood in K2EDTA tubes. For TCRbeta analysis, collaborators shipped samples in one of three forms: frozen whole blood, isolated PBMCs, or DNA extracted from either of those sample types. Taken from cysteine to phenylalanine, the CDR3 has 17 residues. This entry keeps only the CDR3 DNA: 51 bases, framed from base 1. Trimming leaves V shorter by 0 bases and J shorter by 2 bases, with the junction holding 8 bases beyond the gene matches. CDR1 LGHNA and CDR2 YNFKEQ are derived from the germline V gene. The immunoSEQ Assay, a bias-controlled multiplex PCR, was used to amplify TCRbeta CDR3 regions from genomic DNA. In the source study's methods: Nucleated cell counts per sample were estimated from amplification of reference gene primers within the assay. To quantify the absolute abundance of each unique TCRbeta CDR3 rearrangement, sequence reads were collapsed and filtered. For each sample, productive Simpson clonality was calculated as the square root of Simpson's diversity index across productive rearrangements. Drawn from immuneACCESS, this table holds only the in-frame rearrangements with V and J called that TCRdb kept. Clones are partly lost; checked studies trace under half to an unresolved V gene and leave the rest unexplained. V, J and clone size are taken as reported in that table, and D and trimming were inferred from the DNA itself. The sample records 95,000 to 100,000 clones, over 70% of which are singletons. Together, the top ten hold roughly 10% of the sample.

This receptor was taken from a woman older than 75 with acute or convalescent COVID-19. Input material: peripheral blood. The sequence links TRBV4-2 to TRBJ1-1; 8 bases in the junction line up with TRBD1. The CDR3 reads as follows: CASSQEGAGGRNTEAFF. The sequenced DNA: TGTGCCAGCAGCCAAGAAGGGGCAGGGGGCAGAAACACTGAAGCTTTCTTT.